This T cell receptor beta chain was sequenced for a study of long-term antiretroviral therapy in people with HIV. Study-wide background: There is a gap of about a decade between the earliest samples and the later 2015 immediate-ART recommendation.

Germline CDR1 is SGHNT and CDR2 is YYREEE (reference sequence). Trimming left V 0 bases short and J 5 bases short, with 3 bases between. The CDR3 runs to 11 residues. There are a few counts of this clone. As yet, its antigen is unknown. Other DNA sequences in the same sample also yield this CDR3. The authors ran the immunoSEQ assay, v3.0, at survey level. Sequencing aimed at roughly 35,000-55,000 T-cell genomes per sample. The method was immunoSEQ multiplex PCR; TCRdb's version includes in-frame clones alone and lacks a portion of them. The sample holds 27,000 or so clones, around 86% seen once. Findings of the study overall: Information on adherence, resistance and therapy changes was unavailable. Narrower CDR3 length ranges marked HIV repertoires relative to controls.

The rearrangement joins TRBV5-4 to TRBJ2-7; no definite D call. This receptor was identified in a man between 50 and 59 years old with HIV. The sample here was unsorted PBMCs, taken 1.2 years after starting antiretroviral therapy. Written as DNA, the CDR3 is TGTGCCAGCAGCTTGGGTGACGAGCAGTACTTC. Translated, it gives CASSLGDEQYF.